This T cell receptor beta chain was recovered during a study of glioma-infiltrating T cells (dated by TCRdb to about 2016). At the level of the whole study: Low-grade gliomas were represented by WHO grade II oligodendrogliomas or astrocytomas, and glioblastomas were represented by WHO grade IV tumors that were sampled at initial rather than recurrent diagnosis. Sequencing of TCR alpha- and beta-chain repertoires was performed on glioma tissue, on non-neoplastic brain tissue, and on matched peripheral blood mononuclear cells. The paired cohort comprised three low-grade glioma patients, 7 or 8 primary glioblastoma patients and three non-glioma patients contributing non-neoplastic brain tissue. Dexamethasone was administered to glioma patients for six or fewer days before surgery. To measure how far tissue and blood T-cell populations diverged, each tissue-infiltrating repertoire was compared against the peripheral blood repertoire of the same patient. For blood libraries, the target was about 4- to 11-fold sequencing coverage of 900,000 to 1,000,000 peripheral T cells.

The junction carries 11 bases between V and J, which are trimmed by 2 bases and 1 base respectively. Looking up the germline V gene yields CDR1 SGHTA and CDR2 FQGNSA. The CDR3 contains 15 residues, cysteine and phenylalanine counted. Of the read, only the CDR3 DNA is kept; its 45 bases are in frame from base 1. Results and caveats for the whole study, not just this receptor: Very few CDR3 sequences were found to be shared between tissue and blood, and this scarcity was attributed to high CDR3 diversity and limited sampling. Patients with low tissue-blood divergence were marked by a signature set of shared blood CDR3 motifs, and this signature set was depleted in highly divergent patients. Group comparisons rested on small numbers: three non-neoplastic, three low-grade glioma and eight glioblastoma patients. VJ-independent divergence between tissue and blood was below expectation in non-neoplastic patients but above expectation in all gliomas, especially low-grade gliomas.

Immediately after resection, surgical brain or tumor specimens were cryofrozen in liquid nitrogen, with peripheral blood cells collected concurrently. The iRepertoire nested amplicon-rescue multiplex PCR (arm-PCR) platform was used to amplify TCR alpha and beta CDR3 regions from RNA. For one-step reverse transcription and amplification, 100-400 ng of tissue mRNA or PBMC total RNA was used as input. Following bead purification, Illumina adapters were added by a secondary multiplex PCR, and the libraries were gel-purified between 200 and 400 bp. Demultiplexing relied on internal 6-nucleotide barcodes carried by the libraries. Sequencing of libraries was performed on an Illumina MiSeq with 2x220 or 2x250 nucleotide paired-end reads. On the study's bioinformatics: Paired reads were merged using FLASH 1.2.11 and were aligned to the GRCh37 human genome using BWA-MEM, after which TRA and TRB reads were extracted. V and J assignment used an IMGT-derived reference of cassette sequences and CDR3 motifs that included pseudogenes. Three-frame translation of reads was performed, and productive CDR3s were defined as those with a C...FGXG motif and no stop codons. Clonotypes were defined as unique combinations of V-J cassette pair and CDR3 amino acid sequence. Hamming distance filtering was applied to reads, with thresholds set by the sequence error rate of each sample in mapped regions. TCRdb redid the processing of the public reads, applying fastp at Q25 and MiXCR, and retained in-frame beta chains. Each entry is one CDR3 protein sequence, shown with its most common DNA and genes. V and J calls and clone size were set by TCRdb, not the authors. The sample includes 300,000 to 450,000 distinct CDR3 sequences, with about 40% observed a single time. Around 13% of the sample is taken by the ten largest.

This clonotype has only a few counts. What this receptor recognizes is not known. The record has no base qualities; no much larger clone is one base away. Recombination joined TRBV7-2 with TRBJ2-5, with no D gene named confidently. Sequencing input: glioma tissue, nonneoplastic brain tissue, or PBMCs (not recorded which). The TCR originated in a human donor with low-grade glioma or glioblastoma, undergoing nonglioma brain surgery, or in good health (not recorded which). The sequenced DNA: TGTGCCAGCAGCTTAATCCCGGTCAGCCAAGAGACCCAGTACTTC. Its protein is CASSLIPVSQETQYF.